The sequence of this TCR beta chain was determined in a study of TIL therapy for anti-PD-1-resistant metastatic lung cancer. The CDR3 length is 14 residues. The V end lost 2 bases, the J end lost 0 bases, and 6 bases lay between the germline ends. Germline V CDR1 and CDR2: SGHDT, YYEEEE. Time point meaning: pre-treatment sample, taken before nivolumab and TIL therapy. Tumor tissue came from excised metastases, mostly pleural nodules or supraclavicular lymph nodes. Stage 4 NSCLC adults joined between October 2017 and 2020. The immunoSEQ assay was v3. Clones were read by immunoSEQ multiplex PCR, and TCRdb kept only the in-frame ones, dropping some. The sample includes about 12,000 clones, approximately 59% of them seen just once.

The sequence came from a person between 30 and 80 years old with non-small cell lung cancer. Sequenced material: tumor tissue, taken at baseline. The V and J genes are TRBV5-6 and TRBJ1-3; no firm D call. CDR3 nucleotides: TGTGCCAGCAGCTTTACCAACTCTGGAAACACCATATATTTT. It codes for CASSFTNSGNTIYF.